Given below is one T cell receptor (beta chain) in context. The target antigen is unknown. The sample comes from a study of CD8+ T cells in alopecia areata. Study-level information: In an open-label trial, patients got 5 to 10 mg tofacitinib twice daily. Study findings and constraints: Compared with mice, patients displayed less clear TCR sharing, possibly for HLA-related reasons. An increase in clonality over normal scalp was evident in lesional scalp, especially alopecia totalis/universalis.

From germline, CDR1 is MNHEY and CDR2 SVGAGI. V lost 6 bases, J lost 4 bases, and 7 bases lay in between. The length of the CDR3 is 11 residues. Sorted populations comprised CD4+ and CD8+ T cells obtained from PBMCs. Sequencing used cDNA as its template, made by extracting RNA and reverse transcribing it. Data came from immunoSEQ multiplex PCR; TCRdb stores just in-frame clones and leaves some out. The sample yields a few hundred thousand clones, approximately 61% seen once. The sequence was obtained from a human donor with alopecia areata. Here the sequenced sample was CD4+ T cells sorted from blood, taken at week 0. The rearrangement links TRBV6-5 to TRBJ2-7; D is uncertain. The CDR3 region has the DNA TGTGCCAGCAGGGACGGATACGAGCAGTACTTC. This gives the protein CASRDGYEQYF.